This T cell receptor beta chain was identified during a study of blood T cells in healthy people across ages. Roughly 9 milliliters of peripheral blood were drawn from each donor. Germline V gives CDR1 MNHEY, CDR2 SVGAGI. CDR3 size: 14 residues. Trimming removed 4 bases from V and 6 bases from J; junction bases left unmatched: 4. The use of a sample-barcoded 5' primer and a J-beta primer mix characterized a second PCR of about 6 to 11 cycles. MiXCR, applied by TCRdb to the 5' RACE reads, yields one record per CDR3 protein. Of 710,000 or so distinct CDR3 sequences detected, about 20% appear once; the ten largest clones hold roughly 22%. This clonotype was seen a handful of times.

The specimen sequenced was blood. The V and J genes are TRBV6-5 and TRBJ1-4; 8 bases are shared with TRBD1. The clonotype was recovered from a man in his 70s in good health. The CDR3 region is CASSSGGIDEKLFF. CDR3 DNA sequence: TGTGCCAGCAGTTCAGGGGGCATCGATGAAAAACTGTTTTTT.